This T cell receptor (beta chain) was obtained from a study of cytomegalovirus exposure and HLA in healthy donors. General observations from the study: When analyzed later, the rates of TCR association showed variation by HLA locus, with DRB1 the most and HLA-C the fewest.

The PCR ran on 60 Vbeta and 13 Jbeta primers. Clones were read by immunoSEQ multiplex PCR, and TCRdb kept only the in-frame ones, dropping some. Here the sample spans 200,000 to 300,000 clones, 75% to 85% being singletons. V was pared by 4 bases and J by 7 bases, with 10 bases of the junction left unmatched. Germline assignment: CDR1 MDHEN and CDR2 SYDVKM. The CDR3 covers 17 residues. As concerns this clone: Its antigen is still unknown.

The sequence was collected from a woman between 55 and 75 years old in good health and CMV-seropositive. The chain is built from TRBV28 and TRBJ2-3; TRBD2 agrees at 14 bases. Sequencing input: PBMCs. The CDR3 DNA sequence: TGTGCCAGCAGTTCCACGACTAGCGGGAGGGCCCTGTATACGCAGTATTTT. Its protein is CASSSTTSGRALYTQYF.